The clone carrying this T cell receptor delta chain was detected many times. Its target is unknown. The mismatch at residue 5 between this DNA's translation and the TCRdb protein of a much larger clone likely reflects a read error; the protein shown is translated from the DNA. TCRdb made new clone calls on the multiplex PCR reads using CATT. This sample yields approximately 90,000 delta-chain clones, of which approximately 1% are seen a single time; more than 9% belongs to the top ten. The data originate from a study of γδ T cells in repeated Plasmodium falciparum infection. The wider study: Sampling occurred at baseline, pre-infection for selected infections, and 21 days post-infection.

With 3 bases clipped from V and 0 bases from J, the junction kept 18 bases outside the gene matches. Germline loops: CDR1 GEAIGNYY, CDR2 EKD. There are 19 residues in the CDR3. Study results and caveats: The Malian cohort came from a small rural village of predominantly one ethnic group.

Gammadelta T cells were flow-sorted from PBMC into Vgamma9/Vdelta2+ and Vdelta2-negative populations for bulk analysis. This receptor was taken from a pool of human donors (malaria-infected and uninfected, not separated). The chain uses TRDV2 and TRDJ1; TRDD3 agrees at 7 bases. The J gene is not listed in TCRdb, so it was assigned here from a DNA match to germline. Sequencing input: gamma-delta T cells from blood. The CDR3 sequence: CACDSPWDTKGPYTDKLIF. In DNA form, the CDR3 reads TGTGCCTGTGACTCCCCATGGGATACTAAAGGCCCGTACACCGATAAACTCATCTTT.